The 31 T cell receptor beta chains listed next were all sequenced from one sample in a study of blood T cell repertoires in COVID-19 (dated by TCRdb to about 2020). Receptor libraries were prepared by the immunoSEQ multiplex PCR assay. This immuneACCESS table, as held by TCRdb, lists in-frame sequences with V and J called but not all clones. Of the missing ones, under half trace to an unresolved V gene in checked studies; the others have no known cause. Here the sample has some 90,000 clones; approximately 89% occur a single time. Roughly 2% of the sample is in the top ten clones. The sequenced sample consisted of peripheral blood. These receptors originate from a man aged 50-59 years with acute or convalescent COVID-19.

This clone came up once. The V call is TRBV7-8, the J call TRBJ1-1, with unresolved D. V lost 5 bases and J lost 13, with 20 bases in between. The CDR3 runs to 13 residues. The V gene's germline CDR1 is SGHVS and CDR2 FQNEAQ. Here the CDR3 reads CASSSGNGGNGFF. CDR3 nucleotides: TGTGCCAGCAGCAGCGGGAATGGAGGAAACGGTTTCTTT.

The rearrangement links TRBV18 to TRBJ2-3; D remains unclear. The V gene's germline CDR1 is KGHSH and CDR2 LQKENI. The CDR3 is 13 amino acids. Trimming pared 5 bases from V and 2 bases from J, leaving 8 bases between. CDR3 in DNA: TGTGCCAGCTCAGGAACAGCCACAGATACGCAGTATTTT. This sequence encodes CASSGTATDTQYF.

This chain uses TRBV2 with TRBJ2-3; the D gene is possibly TRBD2 (5 bases). Deletions cut 2 bases from V and 1 base from J, with 10 bases between. The CDR3 contains 15 residues. Per germline, CDR1 SNHLY and CDR2 FYNNEI. In nucleotides, the CDR3 is TGTGCCAGCAGTGAAACCGGGGTAGGCACAGATACGCAGTATTTT. Amino acids: CASSETGVGTDTQYF.

The rearrangement links TRBV7-8 to TRBJ1-6, with D hard to call. V shed 2 bases and J shed 4 bases, with 15 bases lying between them. The CDR3 runs 17 residues. In germline, CDR1 is SGHVS, CDR2 FQNEAQ. CDR3 coding DNA: TGTGCCAGCAGCTTAAGTACGGGAGTCAATTATAATTCACCCCTCCACTTT. The encoded protein is CASSLSTGVNYNSPLHF.

The CDR3 sequence: CASSLAPSYGYTF. The DNA for the CDR3 is TGTGCCAGCAGCTTAGCGCCCAGCTATGGCTACACCTTC. This sequence joins TRBV7-2 and TRBJ1-2; D unclear. Trimming pared 0 bases from V and 4 bases from J, leaving 6 bases between. Germline-derived CDR1 and CDR2 are SGHTA and FQGNSA. The length of the CDR3 is 13 residues.

The chain is built from TRBV9 and TRBJ2-3, with 8 nucleotides matching TRBD2. Germline CDR1 reads SGDLS; CDR2 reads YYNGEE. The CDR3 is 15 amino acids. With 2 bases clipped from V and 3 bases from J, the junction kept 5 bases outside the gene matches. CDR3: CASSVDSGVTDTQYF. The CDR3 region has the DNA TGTGCCAGCAGCGTCGATAGCGGGGTGACAGATACGCAGTATTTT.

The V call is TRBV3-1 (or the pseudogene TRBV3-2), the J call TRBJ2-7, with D possibly TRBD2 on 5 matching bases. Per germline, CDR1 LGHDT and CDR2 YNNKEL (reference sequence). The CDR3 covers 15 residues. Between the trimmed V and J ends, which lost 5 bases and 0 bases, there was a span of 14 bases. CDR3 sequence reads: CASSISASSSYEQYF. CDR3 nucleotide sequence: TGTGCCAGCAGCATTAGCGCGTCGAGCTCCTACGAGCAGTACTTC.

The V gene is TRBV4-1, the J gene TRBJ2-5; possibly TRBD2 for D (6 bases). The germline V and J ends were trimmed by 4 bases and 4 bases, with 10 bases remaining between them. CDR1 is MGHRA and CDR2 is YSYEKL in the germline V gene. The CDR3 totals 13 residues. The CDR3 region has the DNA TGCGCCAGCAGCCGGGGGGACGGAGAGACCCAGTACTTC. It translates to CASSRGDGETQYF.

The chain uses TRBV2 and TRBJ1-2; 8 bases agree with TRBD1. The CDR3 has 15 residues. Germline loops: CDR1 SNHLY, CDR2 FYNNEI. J gave up 3 bases and V 3 bases, and 6 bases lay outside the gene matches. The CDR3 bases are TGTGCCAGCAGTGAGGGCGGGACAGGTGACTATGGCTACACCTTC. This sequence encodes CASSEGGTGDYGYTF.

V gene TRBV27 combines with J gene TRBJ2-6; D may be TRBD1 (5 bases). CDR1 is MNHEY, CDR2 SMNVEV, per germline (reference sequence). V lost 7 bases, J lost 0 bases, and 16 bases lay in between. The CDR3 covers 17 residues. The CDR3 nucleotides read TGTGCCAGCACCTCAGTTCAGGGCCGCTCTGGGGCCAACGTCCTGACTTTC. Translating gives CASTSVQGRSGANVLTF. The whole variable domain, remainder taken from reference TRBV27 and TRBJ2-6, is EAQVTQNPRYLITVTGKKLTVTCSQNMNHEYMSWYRQDPGLGLRQIYYSMNVEVTDKGDVPEGYKVSRKEKRNFPLILESPSPNQTSLYFCASTSVQGRSGANVLTFGAGSRLTVL.

The chain recombines TRBV9 with TRBJ2-1; 11 nucleotides line up with TRBD2. There are 16 residues in the CDR3. Unmatched junction bases numbered 5, after V lost 2 bases and J lost 4 bases. From germline, CDR1 is SGDLS and CDR2 YYNGEE. The CDR3 spells CASSVRLAGKYNEQFF. The CDR3 DNA reads as TGTGCCAGCAGCGTGAGACTAGCGGGGAAGTACAATGAGCAGTTCTTC.

The V call is TRBV7-8, the J call TRBJ2-1; the D gene is possibly TRBD1 (6 bases). The CDR3 is made up of 16 amino acids. Trimming removed 5 bases at V and 1 base at J, with 15 bases between. CDR1 and CDR2 (germline): SGHVS, FQNEAQ. CDR3 protein: CASSAPTGKSYNEQFF. The DNA of the CDR3 is TGTGCCAGCAGCGCGCCTACAGGGAAGTCCTACAATGAGCAGTTCTTC.

V usage is TRBV6-2 or TRBV6-3 and J usage is TRBJ1-5, with 11 bases identical to TRBD1. V gave up 5 bases and J gave up 6 bases; unmatched junction bases: 6. From germline, CDR1 is MNHEY and CDR2 SVGEGT. The CDR3 has 15 amino acids. DNA for the CDR3: TGTGCCAGCAGTAGGACAGGGGGCATTGTTCAGCCCCAGCATTTT. This gives the protein CASSRTGGIVQPQHF.

The chain carries TRBV5-1 and TRBJ1-5; TRBD1 aligns across 7 bases. This CDR3 comprises 13 residues. The V gene end was trimmed by 3 bases and the J gene end by 5 bases; junction bases not matched to a gene: 2. Germline V gene data show CDR1 as SGHRS and CDR2 as YFSETQ. This chain's CDR3 is CASSWGTDQPQHF. Here the CDR3 DNA reads TGCGCCAGCAGCTGGGGGACAGATCAGCCCCAGCATTTT.

This clone occurred a few times. This rearrangement joins TRBV7-2 to TRBJ1-1, with TRBD1 matching over 9 bases. Trimming cost V 5 bases and J 0 bases; bases outside gene matches: 7. This CDR3 is 16 amino acids long. Germline CDR1 reads SGHTA; CDR2 reads FQGNSA. The CDR3 coding sequence is TGTGCCAGCAGCCAAGGGACAGGGAGGGTGAACACTGAAGCTTTCTTT. Its protein is CASSQGTGRVNTEAFF.

This chain joins TRBV6-2 or TRBV6-3 and TRBJ1-5; TRBD1 is a possible D gene (5 bases). The CDR3 has 17 amino acids. Trimming removed 2 bases at V and 4 bases at J, with 18 bases between. In germline, CDR1 is MNHEY, CDR2 SVGEGT. The CDR3 region has the DNA TGTGCCAGCAGTTACGAAGAGAAAGGCAGGGCGAATCAGCCCCAGCATTTT. Its protein is CASSYEEKGRANQPQHF.

The chain uses TRBV11-2 and TRBJ1-2; TRBD1 aligns across 7 bases. Germline assignment: CDR1 SGHAT and CDR2 FQNNGV. The V and J ends lost 3 bases and 8 bases, in that order; junction bases with no gene match: 3. The CDR3 sequence is 12 residues long. In DNA, the CDR3 is TGTGCCAGCAGCTTCCAGGGGGGAGGCTACACCTTC. Residues: CASSFQGGGYTF.

V is TRBV28 and J is TRBJ1-4; 9 bases agree with TRBD1. Germline values: CDR1 MDHEN, CDR2 SYDVKM. The ends lost 4 bases at V and 7 bases at J; junction bases unmatched: 10. The CDR3 contains 16 residues. CDR3 DNA: TGTGCCAGCAGTTCCAATTCCGGGACAGGGACTGAAAAACTGTTTTTT. Its protein is CASSSNSGTGTEKLFF.

Remarks on this clone: This specimen includes other DNA sequences encoding the same CDR3. This chain uses TRBV19 with TRBJ2-5, with D possibly TRBD1 on 5 matching bases. The CDR3 is 12 residues long. From germline, CDR1 is LNHDA and CDR2 SQIVND (reference sequence). Trimming shortened V by 5 bases and J by 5 bases, and 9 bases separated the two germline ends. The CDR3 region is CASSSPGETQYF. DNA of the CDR3: TGTGCCAGTAGTTCGCCAGGGGAGACCCAGTACTTC.

The rearrangement uses TRBV7-9 and TRBJ2-7; maybe TRBD1 (6 bases). Germline CDR1 and CDR2: SEHNR and FQNEAQ (reference sequence). The V gene lost 6 bases and the J gene lost 2 bases, with 14 bases spanning the gap. The CDR3 is 14 amino acids. This CDR3 is CASRPLTGAYEQYV. CDR3 bases: TGTGCCAGCAGACCCCTGACAGGAGCCTACGAGCAGTACGTC.

This chain connects TRBV11-2 to TRBJ2-1, with 8 bases matching TRBD2. Germline values: CDR1 SGHAT, CDR2 FQNNGV. The junction had 3 bases not matched to a gene; V was cut back by 4 bases and J by 4 bases. This CDR3 is 14 amino acids long. The CDR3 sequence is CASSWLAGYNEQFF. DNA for the CDR3: TGTGCCAGCAGCTGGCTAGCGGGTTACAATGAGCAGTTCTTC.

This chain connects TRBV7-2 to TRBJ2-1; 9 positions match TRBD2. Losses at the gene ends were 1 base for V and 8 bases for J; bases not matched to a gene: 6. Germline-derived CDR1 and CDR2 are SGHTA and FQGNSA. The CDR3 contains 15 residues. This chain's CDR3 is CASSLVGTSSHEQFF. In DNA form, the CDR3 reads TGTGCCAGCAGCTTAGTAGGGACTAGCTCCCATGAGCAGTTCTTC.

V and J are TRBV7-9 and TRBJ2-1; TRBD1 aligns across 7 bases. The V segment lost 5 bases and the J segment 4 bases; nucleotides outside the gene matches: 5. CDR3 size: 14 residues. Germline CDR1 and CDR2: SEHNR and FQNEAQ (reference sequence). The CDR3, as DNA: TGTGCCAGCAGCCCTGGGACAGCATACAATGAGCAGTTCTTC. This translates into CASSPGTAYNEQFF.

A single count supports this clone. As DNA, the CDR3 is TGTGCCAGCAGCCTGGACAGTCGCTATGGCTACACCTTC. Amino acid sequence: CASSLDSRYGYTF. The V gene is TRBV6-6, the J gene TRBJ1-2; D may be TRBD1 (6 bases). Per germline, CDR1 MNHNY and CDR2 SVGAGI (reference sequence). This CDR3 region has 13 residues. V shed 6 bases and J shed 4 bases, with 12 bases lying between them.

The chain joins TRBV6-5 to TRBJ1-6; 8 bases align to TRBD1. Looked up from germline, CDR1 is MNHEY and CDR2 is SVGAGI. The CDR3 length is 14 residues. The V segment lost 5 bases and the J segment 10 bases; nucleotides outside the gene matches: 7. CDR3 DNA: TGTGCCAGCAGTCAGGGGGCTGGAGAATCACCCCTCCACTTT. This translates into CASSQGAGESPLHF.

The chain couples TRBV24-1 to TRBJ1-6; D might be TRBD1 (5 bases). The germline V gene has CDR1 KGHDR and CDR2 SFDVKD. This CDR3 spans 13 amino acids. V was clipped by 7 bases and J by 8 bases, with 11 bases between them. The CDR3 bases are TGTGCCACCAGCCCCCGGGGGGATTCACCCCTCCACTTT. As protein: CATSPRGDSPLHF.

This clone appeared once. The gene calls are TRBV12-3 or TRBV12-4 and TRBJ1-1; TRBD1 might be the D (5 bases). The V gene lost 0 bases and the J gene lost 4 bases, with 6 bases spanning the gap. The CDR3 runs 13 residues. DNA for the CDR3: TGTGCCAGCAGTTTAGCCAGGGCCACTGAAGCTTTCTTT. Amino acid sequence: CASSLARATEAFF.

The chain recombines TRBV5-1 with TRBJ2-1, with unresolved D. This CDR3 has 16 residues. From germline, CDR1 is SGHRS and CDR2 YFSETQ. V lost 0 bases to trimming and J lost 0 bases, with 10 bases between them. The CDR3 loop is CASSLGGLSSYNEQFF. DNA for the CDR3: TGCGCCAGCAGCTTGGGTGGGCTTAGCTCCTACAATGAGCAGTTCTTC.

In this sample, this clone turned up once. The V and J genes are TRBV18 and TRBJ2-1, with 8 bases lining up with TRBD1. CDR3 size: 15 residues. After removal of 0 bases from V and 10 bases from J, the junction contained 8 bases not matched to a gene. CDR1 KGHSH and CDR2 LQKENI come from the germline V gene. CDR3 sequence reads: CASSPPRQGAQEQFF. The DNA for the CDR3 is TGTGCCAGCTCACCACCGCGGCAGGGGGCTCAGGAGCAGTTCTTC.

V is TRBV28 and J is TRBJ2-7; no clear D. The CDR3 runs 13 residues. CDR1 and CDR2 (germline): MDHEN, SYDVKM. The V end lost 3 bases, the J end lost 6 bases, and 12 bases lay between the germline ends. CDR3 bases: TGTGCCAGCAGTTTCCCTGGTAGGAGCGAGCAGTACTTC. This translates into CASSFPGRSEQYF.

The rearrangement uses TRBV7-2 and TRBJ2-2; TRBD1 aligns across 8 bases. This CDR3 has 15 amino acids. J gave up 7 bases and V 2 bases, and 6 bases lay outside the gene matches. Germline loops: CDR1 SGHTA, CDR2 FQGNSA. CDR3 in amino acids: CASSLRAGGSGELFF. The CDR3 nucleotides read TGTGCCAGCAGCTTAAGGGCAGGGGGCAGCGGGGAGCTGTTTTTT.